The 13 T cell receptor beta chains reported below all come from one sample, sequenced in a study of T cells after yellow fever vaccination. TCRdb reprocessed the 5' RACE reads via MiXCR and lists one record per CDR3 protein. The sample yields just over 250,000 distinct CDR3 sequences, about 5.2% seen once. Sequenced here: CD4+ T cells sorted from PBMCs, sampled on the day of the yellow fever booster vaccination. The source is a man younger than 35 who received the YFV17D yellow fever vaccine.

The sample holds many counts of this clonotype. The genes are TRBV2 and TRBJ2-4, with D possibly matching TRBD1 (6 bases). Trimming shortened V by 6 bases and J by 6 bases, and 9 bases separated the two germline ends. Germline CDR1 and CDR2: SNHLY and FYNNEI. This CDR3 has 12 residues. This chain's CDR3 is CASRDSLNIQYF. CDR3 nucleotides: TGTGCCAGCAGGGACAGTTTAAACATTCAGTACTTC.

This clonotype was seen at least ten times. The chain combines TRBV6-5 with TRBJ2-7; tentative D call: TRBD1 (6 bases). Germline V gene lookup returns CDR1 MNHEY and CDR2 SVGAGI. The CDR3 consists of 15 residues. V was clipped by 6 bases and J by 6 bases, with 21 bases between them. As DNA, the CDR3 is TGTGCCAGCAGCGCCGGGACAAGGTCCTTAGGCGAGCAGTACGTC. It specifies CASSAGTRSLGEQYV.

The chain uses TRBV11-2 and TRBJ2-1; D may match TRBD1 or TRBD2 (5 bases each). This CDR3 region has 13 residues. CDR1 is SGHAT, CDR2 FQNNGV, per germline. Between the trimmed V and J ends, which lost 0 bases and 12 bases, there was a span of 12 bases. The CDR3 spells CASSLDLGDWQFF. The CDR3 DNA reads TGTGCCAGCAGCTTAGATCTGGGGGATTGGCAGTTCTTC.

The J gene is TRBJ2-7, the V gene TRBV28, with a tentative D call TRBD2 (5 bases). The CDR3 runs to 12 residues. Trimming left V 10 bases short and J 1 base short, with 11 bases between. Germline lookup yields CDR1 MDHEN and CDR2 SYDVKM. CDR3 coding DNA: TGTGCCACCCTTAGCGTTTCCTACGAGCAGTACTTC. Its translation: CATLSVSYEQYF.

This clonotype was recorded a few times. The V call is TRBV4-1, the J call TRBJ2-1, with a tentative D call TRBD2 (6 bases). The germline CDR1 and CDR2 sequences are MGHRA and YSYEKL. This CDR3 has 15 amino acids. Trimming shortened V by 6 bases and J by 13 bases, and 25 bases separated the two germline ends. This chain's CDR3 is CASSDPSGTGTLQFF. The DNA of the CDR3 is TGCGCCAGCAGTGACCCGAGTGGAACCGGGACTTTACAGTTCTTC.

This clonotype was seen a few times. The rearrangement uses TRBV12-3 or TRBV12-4 and TRBJ1-3; tentatively, D is TRBD1 (5 bases). There are 17 residues in the CDR3. Trimming stripped 6 bases from V and 1 base from J, with 19 bases between. The CDR3 sequence: CASRGLLGGPSGNTIYF. The CDR3 nucleotides are TGTGCCAGCAGGGGGCTCTTGGGCGGGCCTTCTGGAAACACCATATATTTT.

This clonotype was counted a few times. The chain combines TRBV6-1 with TRBJ2-3; 9 bases agree with TRBD2. Germline-derived CDR1 and CDR2 are MNHNS and SASEGT. J was trimmed by 6 bases and V by 7 bases; bases with no gene match: 17. The CDR3 has 17 residues. DNA of the CDR3: TGTGCCAGCATGAGGGTCACATTGGGACTAGCAGGGGATACGCAGTATTTT. Protein sequence: CASMRVTLGLAGDTQYF.

At least ten counts were recorded for this clonotype. The rearrangement uses TRBV7-2 and TRBJ2-7; D is tentatively TRBD1 or TRBD2 (6 bases each). Trimming took 5 bases from V and 6 from J, leaving 11 bases between them. Germline CDR1 reads SGHTA; CDR2 reads FQGNSA. The CDR3 runs to 12 residues. CDR3 coding DNA: TGTGCCAGCAGCCCCGGGGGCAGCGAGCAGTACTTC. This gives the protein CASSPGGSEQYF. Drawing the rest from reference TRBV7-2 and TRBJ2-7, the complete variable domain is GAGVSQSPSNKVTEKGKDVELRCDPISGHTALYWYRQSLGQGLEFLIYFQGNSAPDKSGLPSDRFSAERTGGSVSTLTIQRTQQEDSAVYLCASSPGGSEQYFGPGTRLTVT.

V is TRBV12-3 or TRBV12-4 and J is TRBJ1-5; D remains unclear. This CDR3 comprises 14 residues. V was trimmed by 3 bases and J by 8 bases, leaving 14 bases between them. In DNA form, the CDR3 reads TGTGCCAGCAGTTTCGCTGTAGCCTTAGAGCCCCAGCATTTT. Amino acids: CASSFAVALEPQHF.

This clonotype was seen only a few times. The CDR3 sequence: CASSLGAGSNRRGETQYF. The CDR3, as DNA: TGCGCCAGCAGCTTGGGGGCCGGATCGAACAGGCGAGGGGAGACCCAGTACTTC. The chain recombines TRBV5-1 with TRBJ2-5, with D perhaps assigned TRBD1 or TRBD2 (5 bases each). V dropped 0 bases and J dropped 5 bases, with 23 bases sitting between them. This CDR3 spans 18 amino acids. Per the germline V gene, CDR1 is SGHRS and CDR2 is YFSETQ.

This clonotype has a single count. The chain employs TRBV7-6 and TRBJ2-7, with 7 bases identical to TRBD1. The junction had 17 bases not matched to a gene; V was cut back by 8 bases and J by 4 bases. The germline CDR1 and CDR2 sequences are SGHVS and FNYEAQ. The CDR3 consists of 16 residues. The CDR3 nucleotides are TGTGCCAGCGCCCTGGAGACAGGGCCTTACTCTTACGAGCAGTACTTC. Protein sequence: CASALETGPYSYEQYF.

The table lists this clonotype with a count of one. The chain uses TRBV4-1 and TRBJ2-5; TRBD2 matches 14 bases. Germline lookup yields CDR1 MGHRA and CDR2 YSYEKL. V lost 3 bases to trimming and J lost 2 bases; unmatched junction nucleotides: 11. The CDR3 length is 19 residues. The CDR3: CASSQPRLAGGLGQETQYF. CDR3 coding DNA: TGCGCCAGCAGCCAGCCTCGACTAGCGGGGGGGCTTGGGCAAGAGACCCAGTACTTC.

The chain uses TRBV5-1 and TRBJ1-3; D is uncertain. V lost 4 bases and J 4 bases, leaving 9 bases between the germline ends. The germline gives CDR1 SGHRS, CDR2 YFSETQ. This CDR3 has 13 residues. CDR3 loop: CASSLTIGNTIYF. As DNA, the CDR3 is TGCGCCAGCAGCCTCACCATCGGAAACACCATATATTTT.